This T cell receptor beta chain was captured in a study of a mutant IDH1 vaccine in newly diagnosed glioma. Time point meaning: week 23, last vaccination. One vaccine dose held 300 ug of mutant IDH1 20-mer peptide and came with topical imiquimod. Using immunoSEQ multiplex PCR, the repertoire was profiled, and TCRdb retains in-frame clones only, with some absent. Among under 45,000 clones listed, 70% to 85% were seen once. To note about this clone: Its specificity is unknown.

CDR1 is SGHDT, CDR2 YYEEEE, per germline. V lost 4 bases, J lost 2 bases, and 12 bases lay in between. The CDR3 has 14 residues. This clonotype was sampled from a woman between 18 and 29 years old with glioma. Some clones in this sample may be carry-over from other donors' samples. Sequencing was performed on PBMCs, taken from a glioma patient whose treatment included an IDH1 peptide vaccine. V gene TRBV5-6 combines with J gene TRBJ2-5; D ambiguous. CDR3 region: CASSGRPIQETQYF. The CDR3 DNA reads TGTGCCAGCAGCGGCCGACCAATACAAGAGACCCAGTACTTC.